This T cell receptor (beta chain) was observed in a study of PD-1 blockade in mismatch repair-deficient tumors (dated by TCRdb to the late 2010s). Regarding the complete study: The trial enrolled 86 consecutive patients with under 15 mismatch repair-deficient cancer types between September 2013 and September 2016, all previously treated and progressing. Tumor-associated T cell clones in the peripheral blood of patients responding to PD-1 blockade were tracked using deep sequencing of TCR CDR3 regions. What the work shows at the level of the full study, not this receptor alone: Clones residing in the tumor, which were often undetectable in blood before treatment, expanded quickly after pembrolizumab and then contracted, generally before radiologic responses.

The library was prepared using the immunoSEQ multiplex PCR assay. This immuneACCESS table, as held by TCRdb, lists in-frame sequences with V and J called but not all clones. Of the missing ones, under half trace to an unresolved V gene in checked studies; the others have no known cause. The sample table contains some 16,000 clones; only one count was recorded for over 75% of them. About 1.5% of the sample rests with the top ten. Ends trimmed: V by 0 bases, J by 9 bases; bases unmatched to a gene: 9. The CDR3 measures 17 amino acids from cysteine to phenylalanine. The retained sequence is limited to the CDR3, 51 bases, with the frame set at the first base. Reading the germline V gene gives CDR1 SGHRS and CDR2 YFSETQ. Mismatch repair deficiency was established in every enrolled patient by polymerase chain reaction or immunohistochemistry. TCR sequencing was performed for a few patients who responded to pembrolizumab therapy. In the phase II trial, pembrolizumab PD-1 blockade was tested prospectively in advanced mismatch repair-deficient cancers, no matter which tissue of origin the cancers came from. Serial peripheral blood T cell samples were collected before and at multiple times after starting PD-1 blockade. The timing of each blood sample was reported as weeks after the first dose of pembrolizumab.

As to this clone: Its binding antigen is unknown. No per-base quality is available; no much larger clone lies one base away.

Sequencing used PBMCs, obtained less than 25 weeks after starting pembrolizumab. The rearranged segments are TRBV5-1 and TRBJ2-1, and 13 junction bases match TRBD2. This receptor was obtained from an adult with mismatch repair-deficient cancer. The DNA sequence is given as TGCGCCAGCAGCTTGGAGCCAGGGACTAGCGGGATGGGTGAGCAGTTCTTC. Its product reads: CASSLEPGTSGMGEQFF. The entire variable domain, with the stretches around the CDR3 drawn from the reference TRBV5-1 and TRBJ2-1 proteins, is KAGVTQTPRYLIKTRGQQVTLSCSPISGHRSVSWYQQTPGQGLQFLFEYFSETQRNKGNFPGRFSGRQFSNSRSEMNVSTLELGDSALYLCASSLEPGTSGMGEQFFGPGTRLTVL.